This TCR beta chain was sequenced for a study of early T cells in non-severe SARS-CoV-2 infection. This clonotype came up many times. The antigen remains undetermined. General study points: A preference for anti-spike CD8 responses marked VDJdb matching, which missed private and CD4 specificities.

Separate cDNA molecules each had unique molecular identifiers attached to them. TCRdb reprocessed the 5' RACE reads via MiXCR and lists one record per CDR3 protein. Found here are roughly 34,000 distinct CDR3 sequences, roughly 4.5% of them singletons; the top ten hold approximately 8.5%. This TCR came from an adult who was a healthcare worker with PCR-confirmed SARS-CoV-2 infection or an uninfected control (not recorded which). The sample comprised whole blood.

The CDR3 loop reads CASSSRLAGGRNEQFF. CDR3 DNA sequence: TGTGCCAGCAGCTCACGACTAGCGGGGGGGCGCAATGAGCAGTTCTTC. V is TRBV7-2 and J is TRBJ2-1, with 14 bases fitting TRBD2. The CDR3 runs 16 residues. Trimming cost V 4 bases and J 6 bases; bases outside gene matches: 5. Looked up from germline, CDR1 is SGHTA and CDR2 is FQGNSA.